Presented here are 15 T cell receptor beta chains from one specimen sequenced in a study of patients and donors after allogeneic stem cell transplantation. TCRdb called the RT-PCR reads again in MiXCR, with one record for every CDR3 protein. The repertoire holds roughly 880,000 distinct CDR3 sequences, roughly 18% seen once, with around 5.5% in the top ten. Sequencing was performed on blood, either unsorted or a sorted T cell fraction (not recorded which). These TCRs come from a human donor who was either an allogeneic HSCT recipient or a stem cell or donor lymphocyte infusion donor (not recorded which). It is not recorded whose cells these are; they may come from a transplant donor.

This CDR3 is CASRIWQELNTEAFF. DNA of the CDR3: TGTGCCAGCAGGATCTGGCAGGAACTGAACACTGAAGCTTTCTTT. V and J are TRBV7-2 and TRBJ1-1; D is ambiguous. Per the germline V gene, CDR1 is SGHTA and CDR2 is FQGNSA. This CDR3 comprises 15 residues. Trimming took off 6 bases at V and 0 bases at J, with 14 bases between the two ends.

This chain joins TRBV12-3 or TRBV12-4 and TRBJ2-7; 11 bases line up with TRBD2. The junction had 4 bases not matched to a gene; V was cut back by 0 bases and J by 3 bases. The CDR3 length is 16 residues. Written as DNA, the CDR3 is TGTGCCAGCAGTTTAGCTAGCGGGGGGGCCGGCTACGAGCAGTACTTC. Protein: CASSLASGGAGYEQYF.

The rearrangement uses TRBV20-1 and TRBJ2-5; 9 bases align to TRBD2. Germline assignment: CDR1 DFQATT and CDR2 SNEGSKA (reference sequence). This CDR3 region has 16 residues. The junction had 11 bases not matched to a gene; V was cut back by 3 bases and J by 3 bases. The CDR3 loop is CSARLIAGERKETQYF. The DNA of the CDR3 is TGCAGTGCTAGGTTGATAGCGGGAGAACGTAAAGAGACCCAGTACTTC.

This clonotype came up a few times. The chain links TRBV5-1 to TRBJ1-2; D is unclear. Trimming took off 1 base at V and 1 base at J, with 11 bases between the two ends. CDR3 length: 15 amino acids. The V gene's germline CDR1 is SGHRS and CDR2 YFSETQ. Here the CDR3 reads CASSLWSTNNYGYTF. The CDR3 DNA is TGCGCCAGCAGCTTGTGGAGCACGAATAACTATGGCTACACCTTC.

This clonotype was observed a handful of times. V and J are TRBV18 and TRBJ1-3, with D uncertain. V gave up 2 bases and J gave up 0 bases, with 8 bases separating them. The CDR3 spans 15 residues. Germline CDR1 KGHSH, CDR2 LQKENI. CDR3 sequence reads: CASSPFRVSGNTIYF. In nucleotides, the CDR3 is TGTGCCAGCTCACCATTTAGGGTCTCTGGAAACACCATATATTTT.

In its sample, this clonotype was seen many times. This chain links TRBV10-3 with TRBJ2-6, with 7 bases fitting TRBD1. Unmatched junction bases numbered 12, after V lost 6 bases and J lost 4 bases. Germline CDR1 and CDR2: ENHRY and SYGVKD. The CDR3 sequence is 17 residues long. The CDR3 bases are TGTGCCATCAGGTTAAACACAGGGGCGACAGGGGCCAACGTCCTGACTTTC. This sequence encodes CAIRLNTGATGANVLTF.

This clonotype was observed a handful of times. This chain uses TRBV30 with TRBJ2-2; tentative D call: TRBD2 (5 bases). The CDR3 loop spans 12 amino acids. Looked up from germline, CDR1 is GTSNPN and CDR2 is SVGIG (reference sequence). Trimming removed 3 bases from V and 7 bases from J, with 9 bases in between. This CDR3 is CAWSGLRGELFF. The CDR3 nucleotides read TGTGCCTGGAGCGGACTTCGCGGGGAGCTGTTTTTT.

The J gene is TRBJ2-3, the V gene TRBV4-2; tentatively, D is TRBD2 (6 bases). Deletions cut 0 bases from V and 0 bases from J, with 10 bases between. CDR1 LGHNA and CDR2 YNFKEQ come from the germline V gene. The CDR3 totals 16 residues. CDR3 region: CASSQEGTRSTDTQYF. Written as DNA, the CDR3 is TGTGCCAGCAGCCAAGAGGGGACTCGAAGCACAGATACGCAGTATTTT.

The V call is TRBV27, the J call TRBJ2-1, with D possibly TRBD1 on 6 matching bases. The ends were cut back, 3 bases at V and 8 bases at J, with 14 bases in the middle. This CDR3 is built from 14 residues. The germline V gene encodes CDR1 MNHEY and CDR2 SMNVEV (reference sequence). The CDR3 sequence: CASSFGTPVDEQFF. The CDR3 DNA follows: TGTGCCAGCAGTTTCGGGACACCGGTCGATGAGCAGTTCTTC.

The V and J genes are TRBV24-1 and TRBJ2-7; 7 bases agree with TRBD2. The germline gives CDR1 KGHDR, CDR2 SFDVKD. V lost 2 bases, J lost 1 base, and 1 base stayed unmatched. The CDR3 loop spans 14 amino acids. CDR3 in amino acids: CATSDSGGSYEQYF. The CDR3 nucleotides read TGTGCCACCAGTGATTCGGGGGGATCCTACGAGCAGTACTTC.

This clonotype was seen only a few times. The chain couples TRBV7-2 to TRBJ2-3, with 9 bases aligning to TRBD2. CDR3 size: 16 residues. Trimming took 1 base from V and 1 from J; bases not matched to a gene: 3. Germline CDR1 and CDR2: SGHTA and FQGNSA. DNA of the CDR3: TGTGCCAGCAGCTTAGGGAGGACTAGCGGCACAGATACGCAGTATTTT. Amino acids: CASSLGRTSGTDTQYF.

The chain couples TRBV4-1 to TRBJ1-6; D uncertain. The V and J ends lost 1 base and 10 bases respectively, with 8 bases between them. The CDR3 runs to 13 residues. Per germline, CDR1 MGHRA and CDR2 YSYEKL. The CDR3 loop is CASSQGVGSPLHF. The CDR3 DNA sequence: TGCGCCAGCAGCCAAGGGGTGGGATCACCCCTCCACTTT.

In this sample, this clonotype turned up a few times. The chain combines TRBV27 with TRBJ2-7; no definite D call. Trimming cost V 3 bases and J 0 bases, with 15 bases left between them. From germline, CDR1 is MNHEY and CDR2 SMNVEV (reference sequence). This CDR3 is built from 16 residues. The CDR3 loop is CASSFASSRSSYEQYF. The CDR3 DNA follows: TGTGCCAGCAGTTTTGCCTCCTCAAGGAGCTCCTACGAGCAGTACTTC.

In its sample, this clonotype was seen a few times. This chain connects TRBV21-1 to TRBJ1-3; the table's D gene call, TRBD1, was not cross checked with the DNA. TRBV21-1 is a listed pseudogene. The CDR3 has 16 residues. CDR3: CASSRDQARAGNTIYF. The CDR3 DNA follows: TGTGCCAGCAGCAGAGACCAAGCCAGGGCTGGAAACACCATATATTTT.

This clonotype has just one count. The V call is TRBV11-3, the J call TRBJ2-1; 9 positions agree with TRBD2. The ends lost 5 bases at V and 8 bases at J; junction bases unmatched: 4. The CDR3 consists of 13 residues. Looked up from germline, CDR1 is SGHNT and CDR2 is YENEEA. CDR3 DNA sequence: TGTGCCAGCAGCGCCACTAGCGGGTATGAGCAGTTCTTC. Protein product: CASSATSGYEQFF.